Given below is one T cell receptor (beta chain) in context. Antigen: not known. This sample is drawn from a study of CD8+ T cells in alopecia areata. Study details: Treated patients were given 5 to 10 mg oral tofacitinib twice daily. Patients in the study were on tofacitinib for 6 to 18 months, then off it for 6 months.

Researchers took lesional scalp punch biopsies and peripheral blood from people who were alopecia areata patients. Once RNA had been extracted, it was reverse transcribed into cDNA to act as the sequencing template. Sequencing was performed with immunoSEQ multiplex PCR; in TCRdb, only in-frame clones are kept and a portion is missing. The sample gives some 5,000 clones, roughly three fifths of which show up once; more than 13% is in the top ten. Deletions cut 4 bases from V and 3 bases from J, with 7 bases between. From germline, CDR1 is KGHSY and CDR2 FQNENV. This CDR3 contains 12 residues. Study-wide results and caveats: When scalp samples are sequenced, resident alphabeta T cells of normal skin are also captured. Lesional scalp displayed greater clonality than normal scalp, most notably in alopecia totalis/universalis.

What was sequenced was skin. This TCR derives from a human donor with alopecia areata. This chain joins TRBV16 and TRBJ2-7; D unresolved. The CDR3, as DNA: TGTGCCAGCAGCCGAACTCTCTACGAGCAGTACTTC. It is translated as CASSRTLYEQYF.